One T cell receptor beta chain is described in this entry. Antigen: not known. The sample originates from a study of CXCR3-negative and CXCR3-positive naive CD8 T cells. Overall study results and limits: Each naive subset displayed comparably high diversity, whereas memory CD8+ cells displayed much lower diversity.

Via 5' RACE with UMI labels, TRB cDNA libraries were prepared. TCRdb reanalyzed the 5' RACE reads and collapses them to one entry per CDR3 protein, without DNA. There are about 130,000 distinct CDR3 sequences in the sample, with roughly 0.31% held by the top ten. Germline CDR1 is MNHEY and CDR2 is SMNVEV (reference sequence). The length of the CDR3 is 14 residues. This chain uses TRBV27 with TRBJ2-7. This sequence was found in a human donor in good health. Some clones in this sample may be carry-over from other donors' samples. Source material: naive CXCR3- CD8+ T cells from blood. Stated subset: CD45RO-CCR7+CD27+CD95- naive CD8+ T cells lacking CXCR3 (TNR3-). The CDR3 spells CASSQQSYPYEQYF.